This is a list of T cell receptor beta chains from one sample in a study of cytomegalovirus exposure and HLA in healthy donors. Using immunoSEQ multiplex PCR, the repertoire was profiled, and TCRdb retains in-frame clones only, with some absent. This sample has tens of thousands of clones, with 10% found just once. Source material: PBMCs. These receptors originate from a man in his fifties or sixties in good health and CMV-seropositive. Each CDR3 is given with its conserved first and last residue. The D gene is left open where the match is weak. Some rows have no size entry. The others give once, few or many, or a class for an expanded clone.

few,TRBV12-5,.,TRBJ2-7,TGTGCTAGTGGGCTGTTAGCCTACGAGCAGTACTTC,CASGLLAYEQYF
few,TRBV30,TRBD2,TRBJ2-3,TGTGCCTGGTCTACTAGCGGGGGCACAGATACGCAGTATTTT,CAWSTSGGTDTQYF
few,TRBV5-1,.,TRBJ2-2,TGCGCCAGCAGCCTCCGCGCGGCAGGGGACGGGGAGCTGTTTTTT,CASSLRAAGDGELFF
.,TRBV19,TRBD1,TRBJ1-2,TGTGCCAGTAGTATCGGACAGGGGGATTATGGCTACACCTTC,CASSIGQGDYGYTF
.,TRBV25-1,TRBD1,TRBJ1-2,TGTGCCAGCAGTGGCCCCGGGACAGGCTATGGCTACACCTTC,CASSGPGTGYGYTF
few,TRBV19,TRBD1,TRBJ1-2,TGTGCCAGTAGCCAGTCGAAACCGGGACAGGGGGCATTCTTCTATGGCTACACCTTC,CASSQSKPGQGAFFYGYTF
few,TRBV30,TRBD1,TRBJ1-6,TGTGCCTGGAGTGCCGGGACAGACGGTTCACCCCTCCACTTT,CAWSAGTDGSPLHF
few,TRBV7-8,.,TRBJ1-5,TGTGCCAGCAGCCTCTACGGGGGTGCGCAGCCCCAGCATTTT,CASSLYGGAQPQHF
.,TRBV5-8,TRBD1,TRBJ2-7,TGTGCCAGCAGCCCCCTGCGGGGACAGGGTCTCGCTGCACCCTACGAGCAGTACTTC,CASSPLRGQGLAAPYEQYF
.,TRBV28,.,TRBJ1-3,TGTGCCAGCAGCCTAGGGGAGGCTGGAAACACCATATATTTT,CASSLGEAGNTIYF
.,TRBV5-6,TRBD1,TRBJ1-2,TGTGCCAGCAGCTTGTCGGGACAGGTCTATGGCTACACCTTC,CASSLSGQVYGYTF
.,TRBV6-1,.,TRBJ2-5,TGTGCCAGCAGTGACTGGCGAGCGGAGACCCAGTACTTC,CASSDWRAETQYF
few,TRBV28,.,TRBJ1-4,TGTGCCAGCAGAGAACAGGGACCCGCAAGATGGGAAAAACTGTTTTTT,CASREQGPARWEKLFF
few,TRBV4-1,.,TRBJ1-5,TGCGCCAGCAGCCAAGATACAGCAGGCCCAAATCAGCCCCAGCATTTT,CASSQDTAGPNQPQHF